These T cell receptor beta chains were read from a single sample in a study of T cell repertoires in cytomegalovirus infection. A single record per CDR3 protein comes from TCRdb applying MiXCR to the reads. Altogether about 450,000 distinct CDR3 sequences are present, approximately 31% being singletons, with the ten largest covering roughly 13%. Sequencing input: PBMCs. These receptors all come from a human donor in good health (CMV status not recorded). Some clones in this sample may be carry-over from other donors' samples. The CDR3 runs from the conserved cysteine through the conserved F or W. D genes are given only for firm matches. Some rows have no size entry. The others give once, few or many, or a class for an expanded clone.

j_call cdr3_length v_call d_call clone_size cdr3_aa cdr3_nt
TRBJ2-2 16 TRBV7-2 NA NA CASSLKAGTNTGELFF TGTGCCAGCAGCTTGAAGGCCGGGACAAACACCGGGGAGCTGTTTTTT
TRBJ1-1 14 TRBV18 NA NA CASSPASSNTEAFF TGTGCCAGCTCACCCGCATCCTCGAACACTGAAGCTTTCTTT
TRBJ2-7 14 TRBV18 TRBD1 NA CASSRQGNSYEQYF TGTGCCAGCTCAAGACAGGGCAACTCCTACGAGCAGTACTTC
TRBJ1-1 14 TRBV19 NA NA CASIDWERNTEAFF TGTGCCAGTATTGATTGGGAGCGGAACACTGAAGCTTTCTTT
TRBJ2-2 15 TRBV12-3/TRBV12-4 TRBD1 few CASTRTGGYTGELFF TGTGCCAGCACTCGGACAGGGGGATACACCGGGGAGCTGTTTTTT
TRBJ2-5 15 TRBV7-2 NA NA CASSLGGELEETQYF TGTGCCAGCAGCTTAGGAGGGGAGTTGGAGGAGACCCAGTACTTC
TRBJ2-7 12 TRBV29-1 NA NA CSVETLSYEQYF TGCAGCGTTGAGACTCTCTCTTACGAGCAGTACTTC
TRBJ1-5 13 TRBV18 NA NA CASSAGRSEPQHF TGTGCCAGCTCTGCGGGCAGGTCCGAGCCCCAGCATTTT
TRBJ1-2 13 TRBV9 TRBD1 few CASSETGVYGYTF TGTGCCAGCAGCGAGACAGGGGTCTATGGCTACACCTTC
TRBJ2-7 13 TRBV12-3/TRBV12-4 NA many CAIGDRSSYEQYF TGTGCCATCGGCGACCGGAGCTCCTACGAGCAGTACTTC
TRBJ2-5 15 TRBV7-9 TRBD1 many CASSSGTGGGETQYF TGTGCCAGCAGCTCCGGGACAGGGGGCGGAGAGACCCAGTACTTC
TRBJ2-1 16 TRBV19 TRBD2 few CASSLTSGATYNEQFF TGTGCCAGTAGTCTTACAAGCGGGGCGACCTACAATGAGCAGTTCTTC
TRBJ1-6 16 TRBV7-4 NA NA CASSLVVDSMDSPLHF TGTGCCAGCAGCTTAGTAGTGGATTCAATGGATTCACCCCTCCACTTT
TRBJ1-6 15 TRBV14 TRBD1 NA CASSHRTGGISPLHF TGTGCCAGCAGCCATCGGACAGGGGGGATTTCACCCCTCCACTTT
TRBJ2-7 16 TRBV7-9 NA many CASSFPLGGARYEQYF TGTGCCAGCAGCTTCCCGCTGGGGGGGGCACGATACGAGCAGTACTTC
TRBJ2-7 16 TRBV28 TRBD1 few CASSSLLRGQGYEQYF TGTGCCAGCAGTTCTCTCCTCCGGGGACAGGGGTACGAGCAGTACTTC
TRBJ1-4 13 TRBV12-3/TRBV12-4 TRBD1 NA CASSPTGAGKLFF TGTGCCAGCAGTCCGACAGGGGCAGGAAAACTGTTTTTT
TRBJ1-2 13 TRBV6-6 TRBD1 NA CASSPGTGFGYPF TGTGCCAGCAGTCCTGGGACAGGGTTTGGCTACCCCTTC
TRBJ1-5 19 TRBV6-2/TRBV6-3 NA few CASSYSKWGVSRANQPQHF TGTGCCAGCAGTTACTCGAAGTGGGGGGTGTCGAGGGCCAATCAGCCCCAGCATTTT
TRBJ1-1 13 TRBV6-2/TRBV6-3 NA NA CASRPTGNTEAFF TGTGCCAGCAGGCCGACAGGGAACACTGAAGCTTTCTTT
TRBJ2-1 17 TRBV15 NA once CATSRYRRANSYNAQFW TGTGCCACCAGCAGATATCGGCGGGCGAACTCCTACAATGCGCAGTTCTGG
TRBJ2-5 12 TRBV19 NA many CASSIGKETQYF TGTGCCAGTAGTATAGGAAAAGAGACCCAGTACTTC
TRBJ2-5 12 TRBV6-2/TRBV6-3 TRBD2 once CASRAGEETQYF TGTGCCAGTAGGGCGGGGGAAGAGACCCAGTACTTC
TRBJ1-6 13 TRBV20-1 NA few CSRGVSHNSPLHF TGCAGCCGAGGGGTCTCCCATAATTCACCCCTCCACTTT
TRBJ2-5 14 TRBV7-2 TRBD2 NA CASRRSGAGETHYF TGTGCCAGCAGACGTAGCGGGGCCGGAGAGACCCATTACTTC
TRBJ2-1 18 TRBV7-2 TRBD1 NA CASRRWTGATTSYNAQFF TGTGCCAGCCGTCGTTGGACAGGGGCTACGACCTCCTACAATGCGCAGTTCTTC
TRBJ2-7 14 TRBV6-1 NA NA CASSEVQGPHEQYF TGTGCCAGCAGTGAAGTCCAGGGTCCCCACGAGCAGTACTTC
TRBJ2-5 16 TRBV6-8 TRBD2 NA CASRDILAGVLETQYF TGTGCCAGCAGGGACATACTAGCGGGGGTCCTAGAGACCCAGTACTTC
TRBJ2-1 16 TRBV5-4 TRBD1 few CASSLVGTGGGYEQFF TGTGCCAGCAGCTTGGTCGGGACAGGGGGTGGATATGAGCAGTTCTTC
TRBJ2-3 15 TRBV20-1 NA NA CSANQRARDTDTQYF TGCAGTGCTAACCAACGAGCGAGAGACACAGATACGCAGTATTTT
TRBJ2-1 15 TRBV29-1 TRBD1 NA CSVEPRTGGRYEQFF TGCAGCGTTGAACCCCGGACAGGGGGCCGCTATGAGCAGTTCTTC
TRBJ1-2 15 TRBV2 TRBD1 NA CASSEGLQGLYGYTF TGTGCCAGCAGTGAAGGGTTACAGGGGCTCTATGGCTACACCTTC
TRBJ1-1 14 TRBV5-1 TRBD1 few CASLLGTGIGEAFF TGCGCCAGCCTGCTTGGGACAGGGATTGGTGAAGCTTTCTTT
TRBJ1-5 15 TRBV7-2 NA many CASSLDQWGFQPQHF TGTGCCAGCAGCTTAGATCAGTGGGGCTTTCAGCCCCAGCATTTT
TRBJ2-7 13 TRBV6-1 NA NA CASSQAFNYEQYF TGTGCCAGCAGCCAGGCTTTTAACTACGAGCAGTACTTC
TRBJ1-5 16 TRBV2 NA few CASSEHIFDSNQPQHF TGTGCCAGCAGTGAACACATATTCGATAGCAATCAGCCCCAGCATTTT
TRBJ1-2 13 TRBV14 TRBD1 few CASTRTGNDGYTF TGTGCCAGCACCCGGACAGGGAACGATGGCTACACCTTC
TRBJ2-5 16 TRBV2 TRBD1 NA CASSLRQGTAQETQYF TGTGCCAGCAGCCTCAGGCAGGGGACAGCTCAAGAGACCCAGTACTTC
TRBJ1-1 13 TRBV7-2 NA many CASQRAGITEAFF TGTGCCAGCCAAAGGGCGGGGATAACTGAAGCTTTCTTT
TRBJ1-1 15 TRBV11-2 NA NA CASSLDGWAGTEAFF TGTGCCAGCAGCTTAGATGGGTGGGCTGGGACTGAAGCTTTCTTT
TRBJ2-5 18 TRBV7-6 TRBD1 NA CASSLRIGTARGQETQYF TGTGCCAGCAGCTTACGAATTGGGACAGCGAGGGGCCAAGAGACCCAGTACTTC
TRBJ2-4 16 TRBV6-6 NA NA CASSYDLGVAKNIQYF TGTGCCAGCAGTTACGACCTTGGGGTGGCCAAAAACATTCAGTACTTC
TRBJ1-5 14 TRBV20-1 TRBD1 NA CSARGPGQWGPQHF TGCAGTGCTAGAGGTCCGGGACAGTGGGGGCCCCAGCATTTT
TRBJ2-7 13 TRBV20-1 TRBD2 few CSAIAGPSYEQYF TGCAGTGCTATAGCGGGACCTTCCTACGAGCAGTACTTC
TRBJ1-6 14 TRBV7-3 NA many CASSPGRLNSPLHF TGTGCCAGCAGCCCAGGGAGGCTTAATTCACCCCTCCACTTT
TRBJ2-1 16 TRBV2 TRBD2 many CASSPLAGVAYNEQFF TGTGCCAGCAGTCCATTAGCGGGGGTAGCCTACAATGAGCAGTTCTTC
TRBJ1-2 12 TRBV29-1 TRBD1 NA CSVGRTGPGYTF TGCAGCGTTGGAAGGACAGGCCCCGGCTACACCTTC
TRBJ2-3 14 TRBV6-2/TRBV6-3 NA many CASSYGRETDTQYF TGTGCCAGCAGTTACGGCAGGGAAACAGATACGCAGTATTTT
TRBJ1-1 13 TRBV5-4 NA few CASSFRASGEAFF TGTGCCAGCAGCTTCAGGGCCTCGGGTGAAGCTTTCTTT
TRBJ2-5 14 TRBV6-1 TRBD1 few CASSETYRGETQYF TGTGCCAGCAGTGAAACGTACAGGGGAGAGACCCAGTACTTC
TRBJ2-2 15 TRBV6-1 TRBD2 NA CASPGLAGGAGELFF TGTGCCAGCCCGGGACTAGCGGGGGGGGCCGGGGAGCTGTTTTTT
TRBJ2-7 15 TRBV7-2 TRBD2 many CASSSSGGAPYEQYF TGTGCCAGCAGCTCGAGCGGGGGGGCCCCCTACGAGCAGTACTTC
TRBJ2-1 16 TRBV6-1 NA NA CASSLYGPGASNEQFF TGTGCCAGCAGTTTATACGGGCCGGGAGCCTCAAATGAGCAGTTCTTC
TRBJ1-5 13 TRBV19 TRBD1 few CASTLDRGRPQHF TGTGCCAGTACCTTGGACAGGGGGCGGCCCCAGCATTTT
TRBJ1-6 14 TRBV7-9 NA many CASSLREGNSPLHF TGTGCCAGCAGCCTTCGTGAGGGAAATTCACCCCTCCACTTT
TRBJ1-6 14 TRBV20-1 NA NA CSARFPSLNSPLHF TGCAGTGCTAGATTCCCCAGCCTAAATTCACCCCTCCACTTT
TRBJ1-1 13 TRBV20-1 NA NA CSAKRSVNTEAFF TGCAGTGCTAAGCGCAGCGTGAACACTGAAGCTTTCTTT
TRBJ1-1 16 TRBV27 TRBD1 few CASSTPRQGAGTEAFF TGTGCCAGCAGCACACCTCGACAGGGGGCCGGCACTGAAGCTTTCTTT
TRBJ2-5 16 TRBV9 TRBD2 NA CASSPTSGGARGTQYF TGTGCCAGCAGCCCTACTAGCGGGGGGGCCCGGGGGACCCAGTACTTC